Given below is one TCR beta chain in context. Measured with immunoSEQ multiplex PCR; TCRdb has only the in-frame clones, and not every one. There are 150,000 to 200,000 clones in the sample; 65% to 90% occur only once, and approximately 1.4% lies in the top ten. The sample comes from a study of blood T cell repertoires in COVID-19. Study-level background: Samples representing acute and convalescent COVID-19 were sourced from the United States, Italy and Spain.

What was sequenced was peripheral blood. This clonotype was sampled from a human donor in a cohort sampled during active COVID-19.

The CDR3 region has the DNA TGTGCCAGCAGCTGGACAGGGAACCGCTACGAGCAGTACTTC. Its protein is CASSWTGNRYEQYF. The chain carries TRBV7-2 and TRBJ2-7; TRBD1 agrees at 8 bases. The CDR3 loop spans 14 amino acids. From germline, CDR1 is SGHTA and CDR2 FQGNSA. J lost 3 bases, V lost 4 bases, and 5 bases had no gene match. The variable domain in full, with the rest retrieved from reference TRBV7-2 and TRBJ2-7, is GAGVSQSPSNKVTEKGKDVELRCDPISGHTALYWYRQSLGQGLEFLIYFQGNSAPDKSGLPSDRFSAERTGGSVSTLTIQRTQQEDSAVYLCASSWTGNRYEQYFGPGTRLTVT.